This T cell receptor beta chain was retrieved from a study of shared clonotypes between healthy human individuals. This CDR3 spans 18 amino acids. The V gene's germline CDR1 is SGHTA and CDR2 FQGNSA. V trimming: 5 bases; J trimming: 6 bases; junction bases outside the gene matches: 14. Note on this clone: Antigen: not known.

Overall study results and limits: Sampling used blood alone; tissue repertoires probably differ.

The protocol was immunoSEQ multiplex PCR, while the TCRdb copy is restricted to in-frame clones and leaves out a portion. The repertoire holds fewer than 1.8 million clones, with roughly 98.5% as singletons. The material sequenced was naive CD4+ T cells sorted from blood. The subset: CD45RA+ positively selected. The chain combines TRBV7-2 with TRBJ2-4, with TRBD2 matching 12 bases. The TCR originated in a man younger than 45 in good health. CDR3 loop: CASSREGTSGRMVNIQYF. For the CDR3, the DNA is TGTGCCAGCAGCCGAGAAGGTACTAGCGGGAGGATGGTAAACATTCAGTACTTC.